Shown below are 3 T cell receptor beta chains from a single sample sequenced in a study of cytomegalovirus exposure and HLA in healthy donors (dated by TCRdb to the late 2010s). The method behind the library was the immunoSEQ multiplex PCR assay. The multiplex PCR relied on a mix of 60 forward primers for TCR Vbeta segments and 13 reverse primers for TCR Jbeta segments. Sourced from immuneACCESS, this table was stored by TCRdb with only in-frame sequences that have V and J called. A share of the clones is absent; for the studies checked, an unresolved V gene accounts for under half, and the remainder has no known explanation. In this sample's table one finds under 150,000 clones. Approximately 2.5% of the sample is held by the ten biggest clonotypes. Sequencing input: PBMCs. The receptor source for this set is a man between 35 and 55 years old in good health and CMV-seronegative.

The chain recombines TRBV4-3 with TRBJ2-1; D perhaps matches TRBD1 (7 bases). The CDR3 covers 14 residues. Germline lookup yields CDR1 LGHNA and CDR2 YSLEER. V was shortened by 1 base and J by 9 bases, with 13 bases between the two germline ends. CDR3 region: CASSQAQGGAEQFF. CDR3 in DNA: TGCGCCAGCAGCCAAGCCCAGGGGGGAGCTGAGCAGTTCTTC.

The CDR3 coding sequence is TGTGCCAGCAGCCCTGGAAGGGGACAGAATCAGCCCCAGCATTTT. This encodes CASSPGRGQNQPQHF. This chain links TRBV5-4 with TRBJ1-5; 7 nucleotides match TRBD1. The germline V gene has CDR1 SGHNT and CDR2 YYREEE (reference sequence). The CDR3 contains 15 residues. Germline trimming cut 4 bases from V and 4 bases from J; bases unmatched to any gene: 8.

The V gene is TRBV7-2, the J gene TRBJ1-5, with a weak D call TRBD1 (5 bases). Per germline, CDR1 SGHTA and CDR2 FQGNSA. The CDR3 runs to 14 residues. Trimming pared 6 bases from V and 2 bases from J, leaving 11 bases between. CDR3 in amino acids: CASSAGYGNQPQHF. The CDR3 DNA reads TGTGCCAGCAGTGCAGGGTATGGCAATCAGCCCCAGCATTTT.